The present T cell receptor beta chain was sequenced within a study of control samples from healthy donors and cancer patients. Clones were read by immunoSEQ multiplex PCR, and TCRdb kept only the in-frame ones, dropping some. The sample has some 120,000 clones, over 90% seen once. The V and J ends lost 8 bases and 4 bases respectively, with 6 bases between them. The CDR3 totals 11 residues. The specimen sequenced was blood. This receptor was taken from a man in his thirties or forties in good health. J is TRBJ2-1 and V is TRBV12-3 or TRBV12-4, with D uncertain. The CDR3 DNA reads as TGTGCCAGCGCCGTGTACAATGAGCAGTTCTTC. This codes for CASAVYNEQFF.